This entry describes one TCR beta chain. This entry belongs to a study of blood T cell repertoires in COVID-19. Study-level background: Sites in the United States, Italy and Spain provided acute and convalescent COVID-19 samples. Sources were T cells, B-cell-depleted T cells, or PBMCs; the material itself was cDNA or gDNA.

Profiling relied on immunoSEQ multiplex PCR, and the TCRdb table lists in-frame clones only, not all of them. The sample holds about 180,000 clones; approximately 88% are singletons and the top ten take under 4.5%. The germline gives CDR1 SGHVS, CDR2 FQNEAQ. With 7 bases removed from V and 5 bases from J, the gap between germline ends came to 17 bases. This CDR3 has 14 residues. Sample: peripheral blood. The V gene is TRBV7-8, the J gene TRBJ2-5; the D gene is possibly TRBD2 (6 bases). This receptor was obtained from a woman aged 25 to 45 with acute or convalescent COVID-19. The DNA of the CDR3 is TGTGCCAGCAAGGCGGCCGGGACTGGGGAGACCCAGTACTTC. Translation gives CASKAAGTGETQYF. The full variable domain, in which reference TRBV7-8 and TRBJ2-5 provide the parts outside the CDR3, is GAGVSQSPRYKVAKRGQDVALRCDPISGHVSLFWYQQALGQGPEFLTYFQNEAQLDKSGLPSDRFFAERPEGSVSTLKIQRTQQEDSAVYLCASKAAGTGETQYFGPGTRLLVL.